What follows is one T cell receptor (beta chain) and its context. The data were taken from a study of technical replicates of blood from a handful of donors. TCRdb's table, derived via immunoSEQ multiplex PCR, lists solely in-frame clones and lacks some. Of about 83,000 clones listed, roughly 92% are singletons. The origin of this receptor is a human donor in good health. The sequencing sample was made of T cells isolated from PBMCs.

The CDR3 sequence: CASRIDRGPQDTQYF. CDR3 coding DNA: TGTGCCAGCAGAATCGACAGGGGGCCACAAGATACGCAGTATTTT. The rearrangement links TRBV6-5 to TRBJ2-3, with 10 bases matching TRBD1. Germline V lookup: CDR1 MNHEY, CDR2 SVGAGI. With 6 bases clipped from V and 5 bases from J, the junction kept 8 bases outside the gene matches. The CDR3 runs to 15 residues.